Presented here are 3 T cell receptor beta chains from one specimen sequenced in a study of blood T cell repertoires in COVID-19. The repertoire was sequenced with immunoSEQ multiplex PCR; TCRdb's copy has only in-frame clones and lacks some. The sample holds 150,000 to 200,000 clones, under 95% seen once. Sequencing was performed on peripheral blood. These receptors were taken from a man younger than 35 with acute or convalescent COVID-19.

The CDR3 reads CASSSDLGSRRRSSPLHF. The CDR3 nucleotides read TGTGCCAGCAGTTCTGACTTAGGAAGCCGCCGAAGGAGCTCACCCCTCCACTTT. The chain combines TRBV27 with TRBJ1-6; the D is unclear. The CDR3 runs 18 residues. V was trimmed by 4 bases and J by 10 bases, leaving 26 bases between them. Germline loops: CDR1 MNHEY, CDR2 SMNVEV (reference sequence).

In its sample, this clone was seen a few times. This chain connects TRBV13 to TRBJ2-1; tentatively, D is TRBD1 (5 bases). The CDR3 covers 16 residues. Trimming took off 0 bases at V and 3 bases at J, with 12 bases between the two ends. Per the germline V gene, CDR1 is PRHDT and CDR2 is FYEKMQ (reference sequence). CDR3 in DNA: TGTGCCAGCAGCTTAGGGGGGCCTAACCTCTACAATGAGCAGTTCTTC. Protein product: CASSLGGPNLYNEQFF.

This clone was picked up one time. V usage is TRBV7-2 and J usage is TRBJ1-1; TRBD1 aligns across 8 bases. The CDR3 runs to 12 residues. Trimming at V came to 6 bases and at J to 7 bases, leaving 4 bases not matched to a gene. CDR1 and CDR2 (germline): SGHTA, FQGNSA. CDR3: CASSDRGREAFF. CDR3 in DNA: TGTGCCAGCAGTGACAGGGGACGTGAAGCTTTCTTT.